This T cell receptor (beta chain) is drawn from a study of blood T cell repertoires in COVID-19. The CDR3 loop spans 14 amino acids. V shed 2 bases and J shed 8 bases, with 12 bases lying between them. The germline gives CDR1 SGHDN, CDR2 FVKESK. Clones were read by immunoSEQ multiplex PCR, and TCRdb kept only the in-frame ones, dropping some. The repertoire includes 70,000 to 85,000 clones, around 80% of them detected once, and 21% sits in the top ten. The receptor's source is a human donor in a cohort sampled during active COVID-19. The source material was peripheral blood. The rearrangement uses TRBV14 and TRBJ1-4, with D possibly TRBD1 on 6 matching bases. In DNA, the CDR3 is TGTGCCAGCAGCCAACAAGACAGGCGCGAAAAACTGTTTTTT. Protein: CASSQQDRREKLFF.